The 26 T cell receptor beta chains given below trace back to one sample, sequenced in a study of OX40 agonist ivuxolimab in advanced cancers. The repertoire was sequenced with immunoSEQ multiplex PCR; TCRdb's copy has only in-frame clones and lacks some. The profile shows almost 45,000 clones, approximately 91% of them singletons. The source material was CD4+ or CD8+ T cells sorted from blood, sampled in a trial of the OX40 agonist ivuxolimab. The receptors were sampled from an adult with an advanced solid tumor such as melanoma, head and neck, liver or kidney cancer.

CDR3 residues: CASSPSRGLVTQYF. In DNA, the CDR3 is TGCGCCAGCAGTCCAAGCAGGGGACTTGTGACCCAGTACTTC. This sequence joins TRBV10-1 and TRBJ2-5, with D perhaps given as TRBD1 or TRBD2 (6 bases each). CDR1 and CDR2 (germline): WNHNN, SYGVQD (reference sequence). The V and J ends lost 5 bases and 7 bases respectively, with 17 bases between them. The CDR3 consists of 14 residues.

The chain uses TRBV6-5 and TRBJ2-5; 12 bases line up with TRBD2. This CDR3 has 13 residues. Trimming at V came to 10 bases and at J to 4 bases, leaving 4 bases not matched to a gene. CDR1 is MNHEY, CDR2 SVGAGI, per germline. The CDR3 here is CATRTSGVETQYF. The CDR3 nucleotides are TGTGCCACCCGGACTAGCGGGGTAGAGACCCAGTACTTC.

The rearrangement links TRBV6-5 to TRBJ1-1; tentatively, D is TRBD1 (5 bases). CDR3 length: 16 residues. Germline values: CDR1 MNHEY, CDR2 SVGAGI. The V and J ends lost 4 bases and 1 base respectively, with 16 bases between them. The CDR3 DNA sequence: TGTGCCAGCAGTTCAGGGCCTTCGCAAGAGAACACTGAAGCTTTCTTT. Protein product: CASSSGPSQENTEAFF.

The V call is TRBV6-1, the J call TRBJ2-1; 7 nucleotides agree with TRBD1. Germline V gene sequence: CDR1 MNHNS, CDR2 SASEGT. This CDR3 contains 13 residues. With V trimmed by 10 bases and J by 5 bases, 8 bases remained unmatched. The CDR3 DNA reads TGTGCCACCCTGACAGGGTTCCACAATGAGCAGTTCTTC. It translates to CATLTGFHNEQFF.

This CDR3 reads CASSLGLAGGAGELFF. The CDR3 nucleotides read TGTGCCAGCAGCCTCGGACTAGCGGGTGGTGCCGGGGAGCTGTTTTTT. The rearrangement joins TRBV11-2 to TRBJ2-2, with TRBD2 matching over 11 bases. V trimming: 5 bases; J trimming: 6 bases; junction bases outside the gene matches: 8. From germline, CDR1 is SGHAT and CDR2 FQNNGV. This CDR3 is built from 16 residues.

In DNA, the CDR3 is TGTGCCAGCAGCTTAGATGGAAACACCATATATTTT. Its translation is CASSLDGNTIYF. V usage is TRBV7-9 and J usage is TRBJ1-3; D not resolved. The length of the CDR3 is 12 residues. Between the trimmed V and J ends, which lost 1 base and 3 bases, there was a span of 1 base. The germline CDR1 and CDR2 sequences are SEHNR and FQNEAQ (reference sequence).

The chain uses TRBV11-2 and TRBJ2-1, with TRBD1 as a possible D gene (6 bases). Trimming took off 5 bases at V and 7 bases at J, with 9 bases between the two ends. Germline-derived CDR1 and CDR2 are SGHAT and FQNNGV. CDR3 length: 12 amino acids. The CDR3, as DNA: TGTGCCAGCAGCCCACAGGGAAATGAGCAGTTCTTC. It is translated as CASSPQGNEQFF.

The chain carries TRBV5-8 and TRBJ1-2, with a tentative D call TRBD1 (5 bases). Trimming took 4 bases from V and 13 from J, leaving 17 bases between them. This CDR3 contains 12 residues. Germline CDR1 is SGHTS and CDR2 is YDEGEE. CDR3 nucleotide sequence: TGTGCCAGCAGCCCGAATGGGGCCCACGCCACCTTC. It codes for CASSPNGAHATF.

The genes are TRBV6-6 and TRBJ2-3; D not certain. Looked up from germline, CDR1 is MNHNY and CDR2 is SVGAGI (reference sequence). V lost 2 bases, J lost 2 bases, and 8 bases lay in between. There are 14 residues in the CDR3. The CDR3 spells CASSYIMDTDTQYF. CDR3 coding DNA: TGTGCCAGCAGTTACATTATGGACACAGATACGCAGTATTTT.

This chain connects TRBV9 to TRBJ2-1; TRBD1 aligns across 7 bases. V gave up 3 bases and J gave up 2 bases; unmatched junction bases: 5. In germline, CDR1 is SGDLS, CDR2 YYNGEE. This CDR3 has 15 residues. The CDR3 DNA sequence: TGTGCCAGCAGCGCGCGAGGGGGCACCTACAATGAGCAGTTCTTC. Translation gives CASSARGGTYNEQFF.

In this sample, this clone turned up a few times. The chain joins TRBV2 to TRBJ1-1; no definite D call. From germline, CDR1 is SNHLY and CDR2 FYNNEI. The CDR3 contains 12 residues. V gave up 4 bases and J gave up 5 bases, with 8 bases separating them. CDR3 residues: CASSVLETEAFF. CDR3 in DNA: TGTGCCAGCAGTGTCTTGGAGACTGAAGCTTTCTTT.

V gene TRBV7-6 combines with J gene TRBJ1-3; D remains ambiguous. This CDR3 has 16 residues. Between the trimmed V and J ends, which lost 5 bases and 2 bases, there was a span of 16 bases. Germline V gene sequence: CDR1 SGHVS, CDR2 FNYEAQ. CDR3 sequence reads: CASSLQPGRAGNTIYF. The CDR3 DNA reads TGTGCCAGCAGCCTCCAACCTGGAAGGGCTGGAAACACCATATATTTT.

This clone was recorded only once. The rearrangement links TRBV9 to TRBJ2-5; TRBD1 is a possible D gene (5 bases). Trimming shortened V by 0 bases and J by 5 bases, and 14 bases separated the two germline ends. The CDR3 has 15 residues. Germline V gene lookup returns CDR1 SGDLS and CDR2 YYNGEE. As DNA, the CDR3 is TGTGCCAGCAGCGTAGTCGGCAGGGCCCTTGAGACCCAGTACTTC. It codes for CASSVVGRALETQYF.

The J gene is TRBJ2-3, the V gene TRBV5-1, with 10 bases identical to TRBD1. Germline CDR1 is SGHRS and CDR2 is YFSETQ. The CDR3 loop spans 15 amino acids. J was trimmed by 3 bases and V by 4 bases; bases with no gene match: 5. CDR3 DNA: TGCGCCAGCAGCCCGGGACAGGGGACAACAGATACGCAGTATTTT. Its translation: CASSPGQGTTDTQYF.

This chain links TRBV27 with TRBJ2-7; possibly TRBD1 for D (5 bases). CDR3 length equals 16 residues. CDR1 is MNHEY, CDR2 SMNVEV, per germline (reference sequence). V shed 1 base and J shed 5 bases, with 18 bases lying between them. The CDR3 spells CASSLYAGIGFDEQYF. In nucleotides, the CDR3 is TGTGCCAGCAGTTTATACGCAGGGATTGGGTTTGACGAGCAGTACTTC.

The chain joins TRBV21-1 to TRBJ2-1; the listed D gene, TRBD2, was not tested against the DNA. TRBV21-1 is annotated as a pseudogene. The CDR3 totals 17 residues. CDR3 DNA: TGTGCCAGCAGCCCACTGCGAGGGACTAGCGAAGGGGGTGAGCAGTTCTTC. Its translation is CASSPLRGTSEGGEQFF.

V gene TRBV9 combines with J gene TRBJ1-4; no clear D gene. The CDR3 has 17 amino acids. Germline V gene sequence: CDR1 SGDLS, CDR2 YYNGEE. Deletions cut 0 bases from V and 8 bases from J, with 20 bases between. Written as DNA, the CDR3 is TGTGCCAGCAGCGTAGAGATACCCTACAGCATCTACGAAAAACTGTTTTTT. The encoded protein is CASSVEIPYSIYEKLFF.

This clone was seen more than once but under ten times. The genes are TRBV7-8 and TRBJ2-1, with 10 nucleotides matching TRBD1. The ends lost 4 bases at V and 7 bases at J; junction bases unmatched: 1. The CDR3 extends over 13 amino acids. Germline V gives CDR1 SGHVS, CDR2 FQNEAQ. CDR3 amino acids: CASSSDRGNEQFF. CDR3 in DNA: TGTGCCAGCAGCTCGGACAGGGGGAATGAGCAGTTCTTC.

A remark on this clone: The sample contains more than one DNA sequence encoding this CDR3. The genes are TRBV6-6 and TRBJ1-4; no clear D gene. Deletions cut 8 bases from V and 3 bases from J, with 13 bases between. Germline V gene sequence: CDR1 MNHNY, CDR2 SVGAGI (reference sequence). The CDR3 has 14 amino acids. CDR3 region: CASQRADSNEKLFF. The CDR3 bases are TGTGCCAGCCAAAGGGCGGATTCTAATGAAAAACTGTTTTTT.

V and J are TRBV5-6 and TRBJ1-1; D ambiguous. Germline V gives CDR1 SGHDT, CDR2 YYEEEE. V was pared by 0 bases and J by 7 bases, with 4 bases between. CDR3 size: 11 residues. The CDR3 loop is CASSLGVEAFF. CDR3 nucleotide sequence: TGTGCCAGCAGCTTGGGAGTTGAAGCTTTCTTT.

The chain uses TRBV28 and TRBJ1-3; D is ambiguous. This CDR3 spans 17 amino acids. Germline V gives CDR1 MDHEN, CDR2 SYDVKM. V shed 3 bases and J shed 0 bases, with 15 bases lying between them. DNA for the CDR3: TGTGCCAGCAGTTTGGGTGAGGGCGGGGACTCTGGAAACACCATATATTTT. Translated: CASSLGEGGDSGNTIYF. Drawing the rest from reference TRBV28 and TRBJ1-3, the complete variable domain is DVKVTQSSRYLVKRTGEKVFLECVQDMDHENMFWYRQDPGLGLRLIYFSYDVKMKEKGDIPEGYSVSREKKERFSLILESASTNQTSMYLCASSLGEGGDSGNTIYFGEGSWLTVV.

In this sample, this clone turned up once. The chain employs TRBV29-1 and TRBJ1-3, with 7 bases fitting TRBD1. The V and J ends lost 7 bases and 1 base, in that order; junction bases with no gene match: 10. Germline CDR1 is SQVTM and CDR2 is ANQGSEA. CDR3 length: 15 amino acids. The DNA for the CDR3 is TGCAGCGCTGCCACAGGGGATCTTTCTGGAAACACCATATATTTT. Translated: CSAATGDLSGNTIYF.

The chain uses TRBV19 and TRBJ2-1; D is unresolved. Germline-derived CDR1 and CDR2 are LNHDA and SQIVND (reference sequence). V lost 8 bases and J lost 0, with 11 bases in between. The CDR3 sequence is 14 residues long. The CDR3 sequence is CASHPTISYNEQFF. CDR3 coding DNA: TGTGCCAGTCACCCAACCATCTCCTACAATGAGCAGTTCTTC. The whole variable domain, filled in from reference TRBV19 and TRBJ2-1, reads DGGITQSPKYLFRKEGQNVTLSCEQNLNHDAMYWYRQDPGQGLRLIYYSQIVNDFQKGDIAEGYSVSREKKESFPLTVTSAQKNPTAFYLCASHPTISYNEQFFGPGTRLTVL.

The V and J genes are TRBV28 and TRBJ2-3, with 11 bases matching TRBD2. V shed 7 bases and J 4 bases; nucleotides not matched to a gene: 7. CDR1 MDHEN and CDR2 SYDVKM come from the germline V gene. This CDR3 comprises 15 residues. The CDR3 DNA is TGTGCCAGCATCTCACTAGCGGGGGATCCAGATACGCAGTATTTT. Protein sequence: CASISLAGDPDTQYF.

V usage is TRBV7-9 and J usage is TRBJ1-2; D is unresolved. The CDR3 length is 15 residues. V lost 4 bases and J lost 0, with 12 bases in between. Germline-derived CDR1 and CDR2 are SEHNR and FQNEAQ (reference sequence). The CDR3 region has the DNA TGTGCCAGCAGCTCAACAGTAATTTCTAACTATGGCTACACCTTC. Its protein product is CASSSTVISNYGYTF. Together with reference TRBV7-9 and TRBJ1-2, the CDR3 gives the full variable domain: DTGVSQNPRHKITKRGQNVTFRCDPISEHNRLYWYRQTLGQGPEFLTYFQNEAQLEKSRLLSDRFSAERPKGSFSTLEIQRTEQGDSAMYLCASSSTVISNYGYTFGSGTRLTVV.

The chain employs TRBV9 and TRBJ2-3; 12 bases match TRBD2. This CDR3 is 16 amino acids long. Germline V CDR1 and CDR2: SGDLS, YYNGEE. The ends lost 3 bases at V and 4 bases at J; junction bases unmatched: 6. CDR3 amino acids: CASSASGGAGADTQYF. In DNA form, the CDR3 reads TGTGCCAGCAGCGCTAGCGGGGGGGCCGGTGCAGATACGCAGTATTTT.